This TCR beta chain was recovered during a study of a mutant IDH1 vaccine in newly diagnosed glioma. Time point specified: week 35, safety follow-up. What each vaccine dose contained was 300 ug of mutant IDH1 20-mer peptide, accompanied by topical imiquimod. Method: immunoSEQ multiplex PCR; TCRdb's copy keeps in-frame clones and lacks some. In the table there are roughly 38,000 clones, roughly nine tenths of which are singletons. This clone was detected only once. The target antigen is unknown. Between the trimmed V and J ends, which lost 3 bases and 6 bases, there was a span of 9 bases. Germline CDR1 reads KGHSH; CDR2 reads LQKENI. The CDR3 runs 13 residues.

This receptor was taken from a middle-aged man with glioma. The sample consisted of PBMCs, taken from a glioma patient whose treatment included an IDH1 peptide vaccine. V is TRBV18 and J is TRBJ1-5; D is unresolved. The CDR3 region is CASSPGMGQPQHF. CDR3 nucleotide sequence: TGTGCCAGCTCACCGGGTATGGGTCAGCCCCAGCATTTT.